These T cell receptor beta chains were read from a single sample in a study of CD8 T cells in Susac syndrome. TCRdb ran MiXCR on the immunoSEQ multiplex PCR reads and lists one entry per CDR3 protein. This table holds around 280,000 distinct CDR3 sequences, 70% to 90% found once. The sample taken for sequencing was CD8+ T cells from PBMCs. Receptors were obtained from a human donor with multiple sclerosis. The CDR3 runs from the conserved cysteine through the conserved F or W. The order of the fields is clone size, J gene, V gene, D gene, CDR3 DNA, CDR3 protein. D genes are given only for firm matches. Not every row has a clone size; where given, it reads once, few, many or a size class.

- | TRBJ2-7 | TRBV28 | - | TGTGCCAGCAGTTCATGGGGGGACGAGCAGTACTTC | CASSSWGDEQYF
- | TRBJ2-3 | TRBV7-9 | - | TGTGCCAGCAGTCCTAAAGGGTCGGATACGCAGTATTTT | CASSPKGSDTQYF
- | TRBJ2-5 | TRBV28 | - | TGTGCCAGCAGCCCCGGGGCCGTTTCCGTAGAGACCCAGTACTTC | CASSPGAVSVETQYF
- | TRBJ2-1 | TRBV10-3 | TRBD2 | TGTGCCATCGGGGACGCCGGGACTAGGTACAATGAGCAGTTCTTC | CAIGDAGTRYNEQFF
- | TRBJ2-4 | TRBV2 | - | TGTGCCAGCAGCGAAACAGGGGCCAAAAACATTCAGTACTTC | CASSETGAKNIQYF
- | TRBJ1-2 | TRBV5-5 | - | TGTGCCAGCAGCTCGACGATCGGTGGCTACACCTTC | CASSSTIGGYTF
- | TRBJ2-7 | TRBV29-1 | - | TGCAGCGTTGAGGCCGGGAATCCCTACGAGCAGTACTTC | CSVEAGNPYEQYF
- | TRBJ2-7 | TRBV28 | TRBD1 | TGTGCCAGCAGTTCACACAGGGGCCGGTACGAGCAGTACTTC | CASSSHRGRYEQYF
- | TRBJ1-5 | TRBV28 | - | TGTGCCAGCAGTTTAGTACGGATTCGCAATCAGCCCCAGCATTTT | CASSLVRIRNQPQHF
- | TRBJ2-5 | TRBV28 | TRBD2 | TGTGCCAGCAGTTTCCCTGGACTAGCGGGCGTGTCACAAGAGACCCAGTACTTC | CASSFPGLAGVSQETQYF
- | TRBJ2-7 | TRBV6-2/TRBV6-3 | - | TGTGCCAGCAGTCATCCGGGCCTCTACGAGCAGTACTTC | CASSHPGLYEQYF
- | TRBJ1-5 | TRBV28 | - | TGTGCCAGCTGGGTAGGGGCCGCGGGGACCAATCAGCCCCAGCATTTT | CASWVGAAGTNQPQHF
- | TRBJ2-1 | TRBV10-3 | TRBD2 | TGTGCCATCAGTGAGGCAAGCGGGGGGTACAATGAGCAGTTCTTC | CAISEASGGYNEQFF
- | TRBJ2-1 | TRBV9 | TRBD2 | TGTGCCAGCAGCGAGAGCGGGAGGGGTGAGCAGTTCTTC | CASSESGRGEQFF
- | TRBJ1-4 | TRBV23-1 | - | TGCGCCAGTGGACATTCGGAAAAACTGTTTTTT | CASGHSEKLFF
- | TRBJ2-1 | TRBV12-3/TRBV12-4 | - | TGTGCCAGCAGTTCTAGCGGCACAAGGGGGCACAATGAGCAGTTCTTC | CASSSSGTRGHNEQFF
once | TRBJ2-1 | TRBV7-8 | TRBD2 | TGTGCCAGCAGCTTGCGATTAGCGGGGCCCTCCTACAATGAGCAGTTCTTC | CASSLRLAGPSYNEQFF
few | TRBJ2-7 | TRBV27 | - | TGTGCCAGCAGGGACCACTCCTACGAGCAGTACTTC | CASRDHSYEQYF